The TCR beta chain under discussion was sequenced for a study of cytomegalovirus exposure and HLA in healthy donors. General study findings and limits: Reported performance of the classifier showed diagnosis of cytomegalovirus status with high specificity and sensitivity.

PCR involved 60 Vbeta and 13 Jbeta primers. The repertoire was sequenced with immunoSEQ multiplex PCR; TCRdb's copy has only in-frame clones and lacks some. The sample includes under 250,000 clones, roughly four fifths of them seen just once. Notes on this clone: The antigen is unknown.

Source material: PBMCs. This TCR derives from a man under 40 in good health and CMV-seronegative.

The CDR3 region is CASSLAKRGSSYNEQFF. The CDR3 DNA follows: TGTGCCAGCAGCTTGGCGAAGCGGGGGAGCTCCTACAATGAGCAGTTCTTC. The chain links TRBV5-4 to TRBJ2-1; TRBD2 agrees at 8 bases. The CDR3 covers 17 residues. The germline gives CDR1 SGHNT, CDR2 YYREEE (reference sequence). V lost 0 bases and J lost 0; bases outside the gene matches: 5.